The T cell receptor beta chain described here comes from a study of STAT5B mutations in CD4+ large granular lymphocyte leukemia (dated by TCRdb to between 2021 and 2023). About the study as a whole: Among healthy controls, the CDR3 'QG' motif was associated with a particular HLA allele. The study compared the TCRbeta repertoires of patients with CD4+ T-cell large granular lymphocyte leukemia against those of healthy blood donors. Flow cytometry performed on FACSCanto II or FACSVerse showed that the purified fractions had more than 95% purity among lymphocytes.

As to this clone: The antigen it recognizes is unknown. Base qualities were left out, and no much larger clone turns up one base away.

The immunoSEQ assay at survey resolution was used to sequence TCRbeta rearrangements from genomic DNA. In the source study's methods: In the TCR sequencing data, the lowest productive clonotype frequency that could be detected was 2.59 x 10-5. Only productive TCRbeta rearrangements, defined as complete and in-frame sequences, were included in the analyses. The clonality of each sample was calculated as Simpson clonality in the immunoSEQ Analyzer version 3.0. Clones were categorized by frequency as very rare, small, medium, large (1-20%) or hyperexpanded (>20%). OLGA 1.2.3 estimated generation probabilities, VDJtools produced V-gene circos plots, VDJdb was queried for specificities, and GLIPH identified CDR3 motifs. TCRdb obtained this table from immuneACCESS and retained in-frame rearrangements with V and J assigned. These tables miss some clones; where compared with another copy, unresolved V genes account for less than half of the shortfall, and the remainder is unexplained. The D gene and trimming were derived from the DNA, and the V and J assignments and clone size from that table. The sample profile shows tens of thousands of clones; roughly 84% of them were found once. Together, the top ten hold around 0.37% of the sample.

The research as a whole found: Each patient's main leukemic clonotypes were private, but less than 30% of these clonotypes showed up at low frequency in the non-leukemic repertoires of other patients. Data were not HLA-matched; higher clonality in CD4+ versus CD8+ T-LGLL could reflect the relatively small sample size. CD4-sorted patient repertoires appeared more clonal than healthy CD4+ repertoires, and this difference persisted after removing the putative leukemic clones.

Buffy coats from 37 blood donors, supplied by the Finnish Red Cross blood service, were used as healthy controls. All TCR-sequenced material derived from peripheral blood: patient blood samples and healthy donor buffy coats. Ficoll-Hypaque gradient centrifugation was used to isolate peripheral blood mononuclear cells. Magnetic purification was used to isolate CD4+ cells from the buffy coats of the healthy controls. The Gentra Puregene Cell and Tissue kit was used to extract genomic DNA, and a Qubit 2.0 fluorometer was used to measure the amount of genomic DNA. The sequencing sample was made of CD4+ T cells from blood buffy coats. The TCR was taken from a human donor in good health.

The CDR3 protein is CVSDSRFGRQGSNTGELFF. The bases are TGTGTCAGCGACTCTCGGTTCGGTAGACAGGGGTCGAACACCGGGGAGCTGTTTTTT. The chain joins TRBV7-5 to TRBJ2-2; TRBD1 reflects the table's D call only, with no check against the DNA. TRBV7-5 is annotated as a pseudogene. Taken from cysteine to phenylalanine, the CDR3 has 19 residues. Only the CDR3 portion is preserved as DNA: 57 bases, with reading frame beginning at the first base.